This passage covers 18 T cell receptor beta chains from one sample sequenced in a study of CD8 T cells in ankylosing spondylitis. MiXCR, applied by TCRdb to the 5' RACE reads, yields one record per CDR3 protein. The sample records 700,000 or so distinct CDR3 sequences, about 20% being singletons. Points from the study as a whole: Ankylosing spondylitis blood appeared to carry a characteristic TCR beta motif of fewer than 10 highly homologous variants.

Their specific antigens are unknown. Material: blood, either unsorted or a sorted T cell fraction (not recorded which). Receptor source: a male donor with ankylosing spondylitis.

The chain joins TRBV20-1 to TRBJ2-7; D remains ambiguous. The CDR3 has 14 residues. Per germline, CDR1 DFQATT and CDR2 SNEGSKA (reference sequence). V was shortened by 6 bases and J by 2 bases, with 17 bases between the two germline ends. Here the CDR3 reads CSAPLDNRPYEQYF. The CDR3 DNA reads as TGCAGTGCCCCGCTCGATAATAGGCCCTACGAGCAGTACTTC.

The chain recombines TRBV29-1 with TRBJ2-1, with TRBD2 identical over 10 bases. The germline gives CDR1 SQVTM, CDR2 ANQGSEA. The junction had 8 bases not matched to a gene; V was cut back by 5 bases and J by 7 bases. This CDR3 region has 14 residues. The CDR3 spells CSVNVAGGVNEQFF. DNA for the CDR3: TGCAGCGTTAACGTAGCGGGAGGAGTGAATGAGCAGTTCTTC.

This clonotype turned up a few times. The rearrangement joins TRBV2 to TRBJ1-1; possible D gene TRBD1, 6 bases. From germline, CDR1 is SNHLY and CDR2 FYNNEI. Trimming removed 0 bases from V and 3 bases from J, with 20 bases in between. This CDR3 contains 18 residues. The CDR3 sequence: CASSEAGPPGVRDTEAFF. The CDR3 coding sequence is TGTGCCAGCAGTGAAGCCGGACCTCCAGGGGTTCGAGACACTGAAGCTTTCTTT.

V gene TRBV2 combines with J gene TRBJ2-7, with 7 nucleotides matching TRBD1. The germline V gene has CDR1 SNHLY and CDR2 FYNNEI. Trimming at V came to 6 bases and at J to 2 bases, leaving 10 bases not matched to a gene. The CDR3 runs 15 residues. Here the CDR3 reads CASSEGQPLAYEQYF. The CDR3 bases are TGTGCCAGCAGCGAGGGACAGCCCCTTGCCTACGAGCAGTACTTC.

This chain joins TRBV7-8 and TRBJ2-3, with D possibly matching TRBD1 (6 bases). There are 17 residues in the CDR3. Germline assignment: CDR1 SGHVS and CDR2 FQNEAQ. Deletions cut 5 bases from V and 0 bases from J, with 18 bases between. The CDR3 here is CASSTTSGTPSTDTQYF. The CDR3 DNA reads TGTGCCAGCAGCACGACATCCGGGACACCAAGCACAGATACGCAGTATTTT.

This clonotype turned up a few times. J is TRBJ1-5 and V is TRBV30; D ambiguous. V lost 3 bases to trimming and J lost 0 bases, with 6 bases between them. There are 13 residues in the CDR3. Germline values: CDR1 GTSNPN, CDR2 SVGIG (reference sequence). For the CDR3, the DNA is TGTGCCTGGAGCGGAGATAGCAATCAGCCCCAGCATTTT. It is translated as CAWSGDSNQPQHF.

The chain couples TRBV5-1 to TRBJ1-1; no definite D call. Germline V gives CDR1 SGHRS, CDR2 YFSETQ. Trimming left V 2 bases short and J 3 bases short, with 11 bases between. This CDR3 comprises 14 residues. CDR3 residues: CASSFLGRDTEAFF. The CDR3 region has the DNA TGCGCCAGCAGCTTCTTAGGGAGGGACACTGAAGCTTTCTTT.

This chain uses TRBV20-1 with TRBJ2-1; 8 bases fit TRBD1. Germline CDR1 and CDR2: DFQATT and SNEGSKA (reference sequence). V trimming: 6 bases; J trimming: 7 bases; junction bases outside the gene matches: 11. The CDR3 runs 14 residues. CDR3 bases: TGCAGTGCCCCCACTGGGACAGGTCGGAATGAGCAGTTCTTC. Its protein is CSAPTGTGRNEQFF.

The chain combines TRBV2 with TRBJ2-1; D is uncertain. The CDR3 runs 14 residues. V was pared by 5 bases and J by 0 bases, with 8 bases between. The V gene's germline CDR1 is SNHLY and CDR2 FYNNEI. The CDR3 loop is CASSWVSSYNEQFF. CDR3 sequence (DNA): TGTGCCAGCAGTTGGGTCAGCTCCTACAATGAGCAGTTCTTC.

This chain links TRBV19 with TRBJ1-2; no clear D. CDR3 size: 13 residues. Trimming removed 11 bases at V and 6 bases at J, with 19 bases between. Germline-derived CDR1 and CDR2 are LNHDA and SQIVND (reference sequence). The CDR3 nucleotides are TGTGCCTCTACCGGGCCCCAGAGAGATGGCTACACCTTC. This codes for CASTGPQRDGYTF.

CDR3 loop: CASSGAELAKNIQYF. The CDR3 nucleotides read TGTGCCAGCAGTGGTGCAGAATTAGCCAAAAACATTCAGTACTTC. The chain has TRBV6-1 and TRBJ2-4, with unresolved D. The CDR3 runs 15 residues. The germline CDR1 and CDR2 sequences are MNHNS and SASEGT. V gave up 4 bases and J gave up 0 bases, with 10 bases separating them.

The chain is built from TRBV25-1 and TRBJ1-2, with a weak D call TRBD1 (5 bases). Germline loops: CDR1 MGHDK, CDR2 SYGVNS. V was pared by 1 base and J by 7 bases, with 7 bases between. The CDR3 covers 12 residues. CDR3 residues: CASSELGAGYTF. The CDR3 bases are TGTGCCAGCAGTGAATTAGGGGCTGGCTACACCTTC.

This chain connects TRBV12-3 or TRBV12-4 to TRBJ2-7, with D possibly TRBD1 on 7 matching bases. V lost 7 bases, J lost 4 bases, and 14 bases lay in between. The CDR3 loop spans 13 amino acids. CDR3 protein: CASNQGEAYEQYF. The DNA for the CDR3 is TGTGCCAGCAACCAGGGGGAGGCTTACGAGCAGTACTTC.

The gene calls are TRBV9 and TRBJ1-1; D ambiguous. Germline CDR1 and CDR2: SGDLS and YYNGEE. The CDR3 extends over 15 amino acids. V lost 4 bases to trimming and J lost 0 bases, with 13 bases between them. In nucleotides, the CDR3 is TGTGCCAGCAGCCCTCTGGCAACCATGAACACTGAAGCTTTCTTT. It is translated as CASSPLATMNTEAFF.

Only a few counts were recorded for this clonotype. This chain links TRBV29-1 with TRBJ1-1, with a tentative D call TRBD1 (6 bases). The CDR3 loop spans 11 amino acids. V was shortened by 6 bases and J by 11 bases, with 16 bases between the two germline ends. The germline CDR1 and CDR2 sequences are SQVTM and ANQGSEA. The CDR3 region has the DNA TGCAGCGTCGGAACAGGGTCCGAGGCTTTCTTT. As protein: CSVGTGSEAFF.

The chain joins TRBV3-1 to TRBJ2-7; 12 bases match TRBD2. The germline V gene encodes CDR1 LGHDT and CDR2 YNNKEL (reference sequence). The trim removed 5 bases at V and 3 bases at J, leaving 2 bases unmatched. This CDR3 spans 14 amino acids. CDR3 sequence: CASSGLAGLYEQYF. CDR3 sequence (DNA): TGTGCCAGCAGCGGACTAGCGGGGCTCTACGAGCAGTACTTC.

The chain is built from TRBV10-3 and TRBJ2-1; unclear D gene. V lost 4 bases to trimming and J lost 0 bases, with 10 bases between them. CDR1 and CDR2 (germline): ENHRY, SYGVKD. This CDR3 is 15 amino acids long. CDR3 DNA: TGTGCCATCAGTGTGACCGAGGACTCCTACAATGAGCAGTTCTTC. Translation: CAISVTEDSYNEQFF.

This clonotype was detected only a few times. This chain links TRBV11-3 with TRBJ1-1; a possible D gene is TRBD1 (6 bases). The germline V gene encodes CDR1 SGHNT and CDR2 YENEEA. Trimming took 1 base from V and 4 from J, leaving 10 bases between them. This CDR3 region has 14 residues. The CDR3 DNA reads TGTGCCAGCAGCTTAGGAGACAGGTCCACTGAAGCTTTCTTT. Translated, it gives CASSLGDRSTEAFF.